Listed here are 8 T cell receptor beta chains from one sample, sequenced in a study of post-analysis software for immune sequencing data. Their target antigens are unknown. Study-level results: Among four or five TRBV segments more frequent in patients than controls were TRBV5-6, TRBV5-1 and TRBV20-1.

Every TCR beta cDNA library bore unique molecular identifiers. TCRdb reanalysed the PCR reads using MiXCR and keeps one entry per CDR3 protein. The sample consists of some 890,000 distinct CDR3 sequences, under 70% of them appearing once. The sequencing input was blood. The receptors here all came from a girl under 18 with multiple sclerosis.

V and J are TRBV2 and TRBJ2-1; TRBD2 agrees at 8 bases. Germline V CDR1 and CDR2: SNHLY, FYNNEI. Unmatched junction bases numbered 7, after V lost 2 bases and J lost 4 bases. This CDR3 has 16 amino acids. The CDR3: CASSELWREVYNEQFF. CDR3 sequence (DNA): TGTGCCAGCAGTGAATTATGGCGGGAGGTTTACAATGAGCAGTTCTTC. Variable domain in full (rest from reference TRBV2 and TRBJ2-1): EPEVTQTPSHQVTQMGQEVILRCVPISNHLYFYWYRQILGQKVEFLVSFYNNEISEKSEIFDDQFSVERPDGSNFTLKIRSTKLEDSAMYFCASSELWREVYNEQFFGPGTRLTVL.

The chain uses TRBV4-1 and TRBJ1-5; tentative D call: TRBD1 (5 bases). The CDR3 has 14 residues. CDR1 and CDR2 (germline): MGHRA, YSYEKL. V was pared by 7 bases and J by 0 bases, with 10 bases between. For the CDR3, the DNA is TGCGCCAGCAACCTAGGGGATAGCAATCAGCCCCAGCATTTT. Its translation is CASNLGDSNQPQHF.

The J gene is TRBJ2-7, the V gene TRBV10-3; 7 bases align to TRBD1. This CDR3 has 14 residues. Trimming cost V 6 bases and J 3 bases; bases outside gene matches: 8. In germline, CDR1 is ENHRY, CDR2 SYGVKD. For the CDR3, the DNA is TGTGCCATCAGGGGACAGAATCTGTTCTACGAGCAGTACTTC. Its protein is CAIRGQNLFYEQYF.

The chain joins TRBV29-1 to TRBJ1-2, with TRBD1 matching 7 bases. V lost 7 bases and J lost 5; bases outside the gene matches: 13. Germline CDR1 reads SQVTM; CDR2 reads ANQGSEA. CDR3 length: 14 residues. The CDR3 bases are TGCAGCGCGAATCCCGGGACAGTGAATTATGGCTACACCTTC. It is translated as CSANPGTVNYGYTF. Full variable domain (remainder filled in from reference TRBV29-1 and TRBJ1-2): SAVISQKPSRDICQRGTSLTIQCQVDSQVTMMFWYRQQPGQSLTLIATANQGSEATYESGFVIDKFPISRPNLTFSTLTVSNMSPEDSSIYLCSANPGTVNYGYTFGSGTRLTVV.

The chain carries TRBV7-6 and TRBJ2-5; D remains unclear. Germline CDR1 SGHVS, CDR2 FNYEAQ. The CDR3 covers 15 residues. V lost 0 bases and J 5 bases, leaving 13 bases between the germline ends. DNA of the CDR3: TGTGCCAGCAGCTTAGCCGTGGGTGATCGGGAGACCCAGTACTTC. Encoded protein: CASSLAVGDRETQYF.

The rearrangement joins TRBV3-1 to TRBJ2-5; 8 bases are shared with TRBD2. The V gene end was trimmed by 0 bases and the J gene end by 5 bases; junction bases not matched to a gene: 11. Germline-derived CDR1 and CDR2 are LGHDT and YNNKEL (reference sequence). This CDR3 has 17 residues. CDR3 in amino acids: CASSQEPFPSGQETQYF. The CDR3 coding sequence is TGTGCCAGCAGCCAAGAGCCGTTCCCTAGCGGGCAGGAGACCCAGTACTTC.

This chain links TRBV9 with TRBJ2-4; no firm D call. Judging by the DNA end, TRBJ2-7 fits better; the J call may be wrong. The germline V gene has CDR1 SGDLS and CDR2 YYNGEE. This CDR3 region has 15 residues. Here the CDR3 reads CASSVGRESSYEQYF. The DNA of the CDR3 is TGTGCCAGCAGCGTAGGCCGAGAGAGCTCCTACGAGCAGTACTTC.

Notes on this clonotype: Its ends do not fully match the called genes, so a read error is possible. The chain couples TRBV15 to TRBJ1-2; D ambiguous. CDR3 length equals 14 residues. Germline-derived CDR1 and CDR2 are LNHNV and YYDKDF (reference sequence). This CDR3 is CATRRGRAAYGYTF. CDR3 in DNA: TGTGCCACCAGAAGAGGCAGAGCGGCCTATGGCTACACCTTC. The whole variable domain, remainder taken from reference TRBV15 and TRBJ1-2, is DAMVIQNPRYQVTQFGKPVTLSCSQTLNHNVMYWYQQKSSQAPKLLFHYYDKDFNNEADTPDNFQSRRPNTSFCFLDIRSPGLGDTAMYLCATRRGRAAYGYTFGSGTRLTVV.